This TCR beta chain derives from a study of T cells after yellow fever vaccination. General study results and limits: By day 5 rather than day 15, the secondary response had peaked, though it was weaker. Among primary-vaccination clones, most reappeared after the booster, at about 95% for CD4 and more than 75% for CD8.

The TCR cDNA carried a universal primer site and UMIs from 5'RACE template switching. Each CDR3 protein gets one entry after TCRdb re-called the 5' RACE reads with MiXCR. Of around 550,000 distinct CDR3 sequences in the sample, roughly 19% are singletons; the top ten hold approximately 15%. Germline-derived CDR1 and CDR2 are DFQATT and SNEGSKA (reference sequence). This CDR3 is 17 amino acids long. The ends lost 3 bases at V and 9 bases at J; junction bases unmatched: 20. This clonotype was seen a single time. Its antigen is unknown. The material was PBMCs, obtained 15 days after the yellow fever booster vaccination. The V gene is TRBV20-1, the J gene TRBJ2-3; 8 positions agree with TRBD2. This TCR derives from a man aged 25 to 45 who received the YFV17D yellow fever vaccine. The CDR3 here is CSASSTREALRGGTQYF. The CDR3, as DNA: TGCAGTGCTAGCAGCACGCGGGAGGCTCTGAGAGGGGGGACGCAGTATTTT.